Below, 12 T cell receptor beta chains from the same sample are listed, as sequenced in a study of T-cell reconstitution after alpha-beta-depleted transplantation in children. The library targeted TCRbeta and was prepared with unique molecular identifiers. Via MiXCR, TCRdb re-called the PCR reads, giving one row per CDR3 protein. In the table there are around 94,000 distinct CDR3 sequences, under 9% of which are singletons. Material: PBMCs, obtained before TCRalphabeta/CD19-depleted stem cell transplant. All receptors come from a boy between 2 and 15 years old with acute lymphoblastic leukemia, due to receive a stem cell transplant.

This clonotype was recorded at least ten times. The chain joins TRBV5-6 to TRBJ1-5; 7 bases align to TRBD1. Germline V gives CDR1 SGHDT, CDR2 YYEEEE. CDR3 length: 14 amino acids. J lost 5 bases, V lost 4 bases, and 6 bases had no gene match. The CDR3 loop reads CASSLGGGYQPQHF. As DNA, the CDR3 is TGTGCCAGCAGCCTGGGAGGGGGCTATCAGCCCCAGCATTTT.

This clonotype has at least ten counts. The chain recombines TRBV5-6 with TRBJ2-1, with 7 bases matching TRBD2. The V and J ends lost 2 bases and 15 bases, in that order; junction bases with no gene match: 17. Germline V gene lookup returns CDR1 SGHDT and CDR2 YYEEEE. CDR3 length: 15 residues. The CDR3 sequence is CASSFQASLGLLGFF. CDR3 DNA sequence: TGTGCCAGCAGCTTTCAGGCAAGCCTGGGACTATTGGGGTTCTTC. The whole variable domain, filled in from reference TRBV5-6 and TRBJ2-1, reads DAGVTQSPTHLIKTRGQQVTLRCSPKSGHDTVSWYQQALGQGPQFIFQYYEEEERQRGNFPDRFSGHQFPNYSSELNVNALLLGDSALYLCASSFQASLGLLGFFGPGTRLTVL.

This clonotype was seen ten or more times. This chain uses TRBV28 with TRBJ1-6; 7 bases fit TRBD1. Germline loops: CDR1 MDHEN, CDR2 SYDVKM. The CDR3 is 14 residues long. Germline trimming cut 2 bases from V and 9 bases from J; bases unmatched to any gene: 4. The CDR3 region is CASSLTGVGSPLHF. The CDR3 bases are TGTGCCAGCAGTTTAACAGGGGTAGGTTCACCCCTCCACTTT. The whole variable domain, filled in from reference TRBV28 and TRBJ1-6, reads DVKVTQSSRYLVKRTGEKVFLECVQDMDHENMFWYRQDPGLGLRLIYFSYDVKMKEKGDIPEGYSVSREKKERFSLILESASTNQTSMYLCASSLTGVGSPLHFGNGTRLTVT.

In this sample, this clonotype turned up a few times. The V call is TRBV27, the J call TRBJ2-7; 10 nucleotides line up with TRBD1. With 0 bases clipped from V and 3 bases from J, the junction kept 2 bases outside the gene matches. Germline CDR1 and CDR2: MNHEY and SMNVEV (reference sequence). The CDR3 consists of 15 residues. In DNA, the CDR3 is TGTGCCAGCAGTTTATCGGGACAGGGGTTCTACGAGCAGTACTTC. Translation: CASSLSGQGFYEQYF.

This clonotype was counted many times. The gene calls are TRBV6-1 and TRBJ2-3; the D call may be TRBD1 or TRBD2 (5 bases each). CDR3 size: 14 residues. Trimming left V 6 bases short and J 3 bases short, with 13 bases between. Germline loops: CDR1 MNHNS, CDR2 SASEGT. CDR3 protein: CASRREGSTDTQYF. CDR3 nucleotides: TGTGCCAGCAGACGAGAGGGGTCGACAGATACGCAGTATTTT.

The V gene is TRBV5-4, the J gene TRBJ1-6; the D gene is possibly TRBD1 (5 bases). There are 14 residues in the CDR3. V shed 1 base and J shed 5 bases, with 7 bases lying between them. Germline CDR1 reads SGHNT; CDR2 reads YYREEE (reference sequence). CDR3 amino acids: CASSLPGHNSPLHF. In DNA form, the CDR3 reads TGTGCCAGCAGCTTGCCGGGACATAATTCACCCCTCCACTTT.

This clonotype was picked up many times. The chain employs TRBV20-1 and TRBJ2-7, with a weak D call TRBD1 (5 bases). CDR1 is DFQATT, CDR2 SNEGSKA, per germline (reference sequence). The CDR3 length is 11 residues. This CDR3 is CRKGQSYEQYF. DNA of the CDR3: TGCAGGAAGGGGCAATCCTACGAGCAGTACTTC.

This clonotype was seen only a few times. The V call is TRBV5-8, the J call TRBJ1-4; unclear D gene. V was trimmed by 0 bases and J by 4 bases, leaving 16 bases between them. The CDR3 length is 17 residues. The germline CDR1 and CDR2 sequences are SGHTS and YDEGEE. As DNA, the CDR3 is TGTGCCAGCAGCTTGGCCATTGGACGGATAAATAATGAAAAACTGTTTTTT. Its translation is CASSLAIGRINNEKLFF.

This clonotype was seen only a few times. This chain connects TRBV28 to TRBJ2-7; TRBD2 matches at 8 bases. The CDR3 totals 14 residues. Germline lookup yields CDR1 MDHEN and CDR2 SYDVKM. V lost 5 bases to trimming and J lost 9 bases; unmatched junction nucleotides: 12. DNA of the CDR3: TGTGCCAGCAGTCCCTCGGTGGGGGCGGGAGGGCAGTACTTC. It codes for CASSPSVGAGGQYF.

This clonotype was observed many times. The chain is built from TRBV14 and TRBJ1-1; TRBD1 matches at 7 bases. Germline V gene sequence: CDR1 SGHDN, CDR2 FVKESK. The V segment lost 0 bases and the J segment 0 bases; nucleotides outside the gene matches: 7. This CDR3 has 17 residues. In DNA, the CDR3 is TGTGCCAGCAGCCAAGATATGGGGACAGTAATGAACACTGAAGCTTTCTTT. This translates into CASSQDMGTVMNTEAFF. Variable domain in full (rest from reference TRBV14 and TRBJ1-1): EAGVTQFPSHSVIEKGQTVTLRCDPISGHDNLYWYRRVMGKEIKFLLHFVKESKQDESGMPNNRFLAERTGGTYSTLKVQPAELEDSGVYFCASSQDMGTVMNTEAFFGQGTRLTVV.

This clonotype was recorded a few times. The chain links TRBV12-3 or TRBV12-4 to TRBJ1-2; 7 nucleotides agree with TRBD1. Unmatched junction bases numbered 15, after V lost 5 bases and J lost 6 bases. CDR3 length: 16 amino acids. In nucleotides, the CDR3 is TGTGCCAGCAGTATACCTCTCCTGACAGGGCAGGATGGCTACACCTTC. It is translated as CASSIPLLTGQDGYTF.

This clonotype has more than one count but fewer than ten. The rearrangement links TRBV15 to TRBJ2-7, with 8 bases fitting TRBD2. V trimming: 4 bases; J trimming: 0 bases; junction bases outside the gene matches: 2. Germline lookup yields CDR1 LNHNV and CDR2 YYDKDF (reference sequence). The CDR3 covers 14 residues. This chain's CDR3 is CATSTSGGSYEQYF. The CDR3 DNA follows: TGTGCCACCAGCACAAGCGGGGGCTCCTACGAGCAGTACTTC. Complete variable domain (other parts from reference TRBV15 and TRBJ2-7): DAMVIQNPRYQVTQFGKPVTLSCSQTLNHNVMYWYQQKSSQAPKLLFHYYDKDFNNEADTPDNFQSRRPNTSFCFLDIRSPGLGDTAMYLCATSTSGGSYEQYFGPGTRLTVT.